This T cell receptor beta chain is drawn from a study of blood T cell repertoires in COVID-19. This clone was detected only a few times. The CDR3 sequence is 14 residues long. Germline V gene lookup returns CDR1 LGHDT and CDR2 YNNKEL (reference sequence). The V and J ends lost 3 bases and 6 bases, in that order; junction bases with no gene match: 5. Using immunoSEQ multiplex PCR, the repertoire was profiled, and TCRdb retains in-frame clones only, with some absent. Of about 140,000 clones detected, approximately 78% appear once; the ten largest clones hold about 4%. Sequencing input: peripheral blood. The V call is TRBV3-1 (or the pseudogene TRBV3-2), the J call TRBJ1-5, with TRBD1 identical over 7 bases. This clonotype originated in an elderly woman with acute or convalescent COVID-19. CDR3: CASSQVRGSQPQHF. CDR3 in DNA: TGTGCCAGCAGCCAGGTCAGGGGGAGTCAGCCCCAGCATTTT.